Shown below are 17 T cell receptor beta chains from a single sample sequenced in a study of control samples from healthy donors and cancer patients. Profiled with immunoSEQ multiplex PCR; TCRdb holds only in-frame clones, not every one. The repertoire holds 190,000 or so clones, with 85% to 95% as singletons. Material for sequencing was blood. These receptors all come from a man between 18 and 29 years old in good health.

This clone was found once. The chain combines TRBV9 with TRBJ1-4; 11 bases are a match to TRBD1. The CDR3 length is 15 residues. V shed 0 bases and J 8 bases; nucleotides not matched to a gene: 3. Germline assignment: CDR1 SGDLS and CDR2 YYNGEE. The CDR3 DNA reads TGTGCCAGCAGCGTAGGGACAGGGGGCCGGGAAAAACTGTTTTTT. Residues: CASSVGTGGREKLFF. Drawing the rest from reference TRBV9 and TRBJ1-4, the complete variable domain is DSGVTQTPKHLITATGQRVTLRCSPRSGDLSVYWYQQSLDQGLQFLIQYYNGEERAKGNILERFSAQQFPDLHSELNLSSLELGDSALYFCASSVGTGGREKLFFGSGTQLSVL.

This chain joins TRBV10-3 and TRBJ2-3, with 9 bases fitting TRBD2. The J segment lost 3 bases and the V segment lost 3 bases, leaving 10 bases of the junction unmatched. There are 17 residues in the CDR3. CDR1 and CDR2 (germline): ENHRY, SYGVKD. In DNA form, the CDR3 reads TGTGCCATCAGTGAACCGGGACTAGCTACCGGAACAGATACGCAGTATTTT. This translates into CAISEPGLATGTDTQYF.

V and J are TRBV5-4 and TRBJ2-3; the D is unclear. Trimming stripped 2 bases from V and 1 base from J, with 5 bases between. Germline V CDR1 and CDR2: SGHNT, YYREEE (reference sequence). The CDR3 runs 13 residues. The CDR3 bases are TGTGCCAGCAGCTTCCCAGGCACAGATACGCAGTATTTT. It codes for CASSFPGTDTQYF.

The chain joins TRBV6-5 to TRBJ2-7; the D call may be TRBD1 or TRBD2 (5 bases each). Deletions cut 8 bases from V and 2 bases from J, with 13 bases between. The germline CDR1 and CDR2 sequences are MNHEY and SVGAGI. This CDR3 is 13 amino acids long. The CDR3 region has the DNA TGTGCCAGCGTCAGAGGGGCGACCTACGAGCAGTACTTC. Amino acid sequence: CASVRGATYEQYF.

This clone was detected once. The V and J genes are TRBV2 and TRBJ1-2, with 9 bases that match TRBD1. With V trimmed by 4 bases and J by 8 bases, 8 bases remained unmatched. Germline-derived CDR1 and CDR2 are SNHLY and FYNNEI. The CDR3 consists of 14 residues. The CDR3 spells CASSVETGGNGYTF. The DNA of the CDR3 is TGTGCCAGCAGTGTTGAGACAGGGGGTAACGGCTACACCTTC.

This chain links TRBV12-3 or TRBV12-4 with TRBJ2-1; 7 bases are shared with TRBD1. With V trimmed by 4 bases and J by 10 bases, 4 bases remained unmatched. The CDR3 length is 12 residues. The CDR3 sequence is CASSSNRGEQFF. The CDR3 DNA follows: TGTGCCAGCAGTTCCAACAGGGGAGAGCAGTTCTTC.

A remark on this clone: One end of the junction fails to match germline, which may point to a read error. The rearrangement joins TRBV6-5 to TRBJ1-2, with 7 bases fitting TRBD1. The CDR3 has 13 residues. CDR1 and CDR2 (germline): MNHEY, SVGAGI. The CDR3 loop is CASSDSGGIGYTF. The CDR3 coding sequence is TGTGCCAGCAGTGACTCAGGGGGGATCGGCTACACCTTC.

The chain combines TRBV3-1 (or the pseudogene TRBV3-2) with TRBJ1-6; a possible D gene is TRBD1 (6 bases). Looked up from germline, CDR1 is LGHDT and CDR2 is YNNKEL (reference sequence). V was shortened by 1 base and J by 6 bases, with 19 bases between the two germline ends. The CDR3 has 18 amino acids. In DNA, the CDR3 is TGTGCCAGCAGCCAAGGGGGGGGGCAGGCCAACTCTAATTCACCCCTCCACTTT. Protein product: CASSQGGGQANSNSPLHF.

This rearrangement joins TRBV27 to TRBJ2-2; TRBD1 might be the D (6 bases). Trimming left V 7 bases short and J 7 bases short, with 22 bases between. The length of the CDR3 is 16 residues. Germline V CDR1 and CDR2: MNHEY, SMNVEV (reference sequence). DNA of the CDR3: TGTGCCAGCACCCATTCTCCAGGGGATGGCGGCGGGGAGCTGTTTTTT. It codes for CASTHSPGDGGGELFF.

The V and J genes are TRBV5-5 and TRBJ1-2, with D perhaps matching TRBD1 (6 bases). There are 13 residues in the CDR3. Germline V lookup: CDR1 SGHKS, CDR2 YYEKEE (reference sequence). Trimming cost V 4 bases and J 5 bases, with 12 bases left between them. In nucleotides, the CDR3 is TGTGCCAGCAGCAGCGGACAGACTTATGGCTACACCTTC. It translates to CASSSGQTYGYTF. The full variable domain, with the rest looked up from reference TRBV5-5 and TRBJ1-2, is DAGVTQSPTHLIKTRGQQVTLRCSPISGHKSVSWYQQVLGQGPQFIFQYYEKEERGRGNFPDRFSARQFPNYSSELNVNALLLGDSALYLCASSSGQTYGYTFGSGTRLTVV.

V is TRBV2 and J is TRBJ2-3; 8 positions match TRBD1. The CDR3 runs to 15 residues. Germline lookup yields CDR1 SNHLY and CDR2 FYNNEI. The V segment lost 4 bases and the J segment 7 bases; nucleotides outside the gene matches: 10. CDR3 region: CASSVSTGVMNTQYF. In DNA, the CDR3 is TGTGCCAGCAGTGTATCGACAGGGGTGATGAATACGCAGTATTTT.

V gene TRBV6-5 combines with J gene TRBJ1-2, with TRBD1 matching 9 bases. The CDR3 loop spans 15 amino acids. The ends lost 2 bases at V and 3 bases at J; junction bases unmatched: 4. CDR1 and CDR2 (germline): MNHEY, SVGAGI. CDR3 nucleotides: TGTGCCAGCAGTTACGGGACAGGGTCTTACTATGGCTACACCTTC. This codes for CASSYGTGSYYGYTF.

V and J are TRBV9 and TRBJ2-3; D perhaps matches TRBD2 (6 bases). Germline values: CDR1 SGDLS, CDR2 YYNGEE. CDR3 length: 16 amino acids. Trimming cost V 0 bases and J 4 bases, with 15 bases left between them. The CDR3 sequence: CASSVGPSGRSDTQYF. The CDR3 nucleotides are TGTGCCAGCAGCGTAGGACCCAGCGGGCGGTCAGATACGCAGTATTTT. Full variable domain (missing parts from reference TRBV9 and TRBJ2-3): DSGVTQTPKHLITATGQRVTLRCSPRSGDLSVYWYQQSLDQGLQFLIQYYNGEERAKGNILERFSAQQFPDLHSELNLSSLELGDSALYFCASSVGPSGRSDTQYFGPGTRLTVL.

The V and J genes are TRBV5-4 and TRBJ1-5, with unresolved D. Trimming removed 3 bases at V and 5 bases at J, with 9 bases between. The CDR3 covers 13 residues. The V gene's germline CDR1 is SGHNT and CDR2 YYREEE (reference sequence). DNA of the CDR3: TGTGCCAGCAGCTCGCAGATGGATCAGCCCCAGCATTTT. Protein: CASSSQMDQPQHF.

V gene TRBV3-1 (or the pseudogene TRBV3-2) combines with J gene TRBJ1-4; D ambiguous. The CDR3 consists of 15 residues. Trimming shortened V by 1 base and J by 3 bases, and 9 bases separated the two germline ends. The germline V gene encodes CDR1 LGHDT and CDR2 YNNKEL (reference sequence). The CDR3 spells CASSQGGQANEKLFF. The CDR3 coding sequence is TGTGCCAGCAGCCAAGGTGGTCAGGCTAATGAAAAACTGTTTTTT.

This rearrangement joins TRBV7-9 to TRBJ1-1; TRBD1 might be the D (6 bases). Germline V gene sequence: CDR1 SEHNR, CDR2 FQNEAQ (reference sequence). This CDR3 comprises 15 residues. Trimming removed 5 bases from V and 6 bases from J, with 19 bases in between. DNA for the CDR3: TGTGCCAGCAGCGGAGGTCCCGGGGGGCCCCCTGAAGCTTTCTTT. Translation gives CASSGGPGGPPEAFF. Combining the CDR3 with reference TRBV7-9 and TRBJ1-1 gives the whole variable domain DTGVSQNPRHKITKRGQNVTFRCDPISEHNRLYWYRQTLGQGPEFLTYFQNEAQLEKSRLLSDRFSAERPKGSFSTLEIQRTEQGDSAMYLCASSGGPGGPPEAFFGQGTRLTVV.

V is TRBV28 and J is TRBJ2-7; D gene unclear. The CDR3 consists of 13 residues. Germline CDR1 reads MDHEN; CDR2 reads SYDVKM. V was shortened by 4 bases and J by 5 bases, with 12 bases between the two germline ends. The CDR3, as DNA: TGTGCCAGCAGTTCCAATACCCCCCACGAGCAGTACTTC. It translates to CASSSNTPHEQYF.